This entry lists 20 T cell receptor beta chains sequenced from one sample in a study of blood T cell repertoires in COVID-19. Generated by immunoSEQ multiplex PCR, the TCRdb table keeps only in-frame clones and is missing some. There are around 250,000 clones in the sample; about 88% occur only once, and approximately 1.6% lies in the top ten. Sequenced: PBMCs or T cells enriched from blood (not recorded which). The receptors were gathered from a woman aged 45-59 years who had recovered from COVID-19.

The CDR3 sequence: CASSFDKYNEQFF. Written as DNA, the CDR3 is TGTGCCAGCAGCTTTGACAAATACAATGAGCAGTTCTTC. The chain recombines TRBV5-4 with TRBJ2-1; D call uncertain. CDR1 is SGHNT, CDR2 YYREEE, per germline (reference sequence). V was pared by 2 bases and J by 4 bases, with 7 bases between. The CDR3 covers 13 residues.

This clone has just one count. The rearrangement joins TRBV24-1 to TRBJ2-2; D perhaps matches TRBD1 (5 bases). V was pared by 2 bases and J by 4 bases, with 13 bases between. Looked up from germline, CDR1 is KGHDR and CDR2 is SFDVKD. CDR3 length equals 16 residues. CDR3 protein: CATSDYHHQGTGELFF. DNA for the CDR3: TGTGCCACCAGTGATTATCATCATCAGGGCACCGGGGAGCTGTTTTTT.

The rearrangement joins TRBV7-2 to TRBJ1-1, with 7 positions matching TRBD1. This CDR3 spans 16 amino acids. J gave up 3 bases and V 5 bases, and 12 bases lay outside the gene matches. CDR1 is SGHTA, CDR2 FQGNSA, per germline. The CDR3 nucleotides read TGTGCCAGCAGCCCACCTGAGGCCGGACAGGACACTGAAGCTTTCTTT. This encodes CASSPPEAGQDTEAFF.

CDR3 amino acids: CASSLRQGTSSPLHF. The CDR3 DNA is TGTGCCAGCAGCCTCCGACAGGGTACAAGCTCACCCCTCCACTTT. The V gene is TRBV3-1 (or the pseudogene TRBV3-2), the J gene TRBJ1-6, with 7 bases identical to TRBD1. Unmatched junction bases numbered 10, after V lost 4 bases and J lost 10 bases. The CDR3 contains 15 residues. Germline assignment: CDR1 LGHDT and CDR2 YNNKEL (reference sequence).

The chain carries TRBV7-9 and TRBJ2-7; possible D gene TRBD2, 5 bases. Germline V lookup: CDR1 SEHNR, CDR2 FQNEAQ (reference sequence). V lost 6 bases, J lost 3 bases, and 21 bases lay in between. CDR3 length: 16 amino acids. The CDR3 region has the DNA TGTGCCAGCAGTTCCCAGCGTAACGGGATTCTCTACGAGCAGTACTTC. Protein product: CASSSQRNGILYEQYF.

This clone is a singleton in its sample. Here the CDR3 reads CASSLGGLASYEQYF. CDR3 coding DNA: TGTGCCAGTAGCCTAGGTGGACTCGCCTCCTACGAGCAGTACTTC. The chain combines TRBV19 with TRBJ2-7, with D tentatively TRBD2 (5 bases). This CDR3 has 15 residues. Trimming shortened V by 6 bases and J by 0 bases, and 15 bases separated the two germline ends. Germline CDR1 and CDR2: LNHDA and SQIVND (reference sequence). Full variable domain (outside the CDR3, taken from reference TRBV19 and TRBJ2-7): DGGITQSPKYLFRKEGQNVTLSCEQNLNHDAMYWYRQDPGQGLRLIYYSQIVNDFQKGDIAEGYSVSREKKESFPLTVTSAQKNPTAFYLCASSLGGLASYEQYFGPGTRLTVT.

V gene TRBV11-2 combines with J gene TRBJ1-2; 8 nucleotides agree with TRBD1. The V gene's germline CDR1 is SGHAT and CDR2 FQNNGV. The CDR3 extends over 16 amino acids. Trimming removed 5 bases from V and 1 base from J; junction bases left unmatched: 9. The DNA of the CDR3 is TGTGCCAGCAGCCCAGGACAGGGCGGTGTTAACTATGGCTACACCTTC. Translated, it gives CASSPGQGGVNYGYTF.

The chain employs TRBV5-1 and TRBJ2-7; 11 nucleotides match TRBD2. Germline CDR1 is SGHRS and CDR2 is YFSETQ. The CDR3 is 14 amino acids. After removal of 5 bases from V and 4 bases from J, the junction contained 5 bases not matched to a gene. The CDR3 DNA is TGCGCCAGCAGACTAGCGGGAGAGAGGTACGAGCAGTACTTC. Translation: CASRLAGERYEQYF.

V gene TRBV30 combines with J gene TRBJ2-7; D gene unclear. The CDR3 extends over 11 amino acids. The germline gives CDR1 GTSNPN, CDR2 SVGIG (reference sequence). V lost 2 bases and J 3 bases, leaving 5 bases between the germline ends. CDR3 DNA: TGTGCCTGGAGTCCGGGCTACGAGCAGTACTTC. Translation: CAWSPGYEQYF.

The rearrangement joins TRBV14 to TRBJ2-7; tentatively, D is TRBD1 (5 bases). V gave up 0 bases and J gave up 3 bases, with 15 bases separating them. Per germline, CDR1 SGHDN and CDR2 FVKESK. CDR3 length: 16 residues. The CDR3 reads CASSQDKGAVFYEQYF. DNA for the CDR3: TGTGCCAGCAGCCAAGATAAAGGGGCCGTTTTCTACGAGCAGTACTTC.

The chain couples TRBV3-1 (or the pseudogene TRBV3-2) to TRBJ1-3; D remains unclear. Trimming removed 3 bases from V and 0 bases from J, with 6 bases in between. CDR3 length: 14 amino acids. In germline, CDR1 is LGHDT, CDR2 YNNKEL (reference sequence). The CDR3 loop is CASSQQASGNTIYF. The CDR3 region has the DNA TGTGCCAGCAGCCAGCAGGCCTCTGGAAACACCATATATTTT.

The chain links TRBV11-3 to TRBJ2-5, with D maybe TRBD2 (6 bases). Germline V CDR1 and CDR2: SGHNT, YENEEA. The V and J ends lost 3 bases and 5 bases respectively, with 10 bases between them. The CDR3 totals 13 residues. Written as DNA, the CDR3 is TGTGCCAGCAGCTTCGTCCGGGGGGAGACCCAGTACTTC. Amino acids: CASSFVRGETQYF.

This clone was counted only a few times. V and J are TRBV21-1 and TRBJ1-2; the D call TRBD1 from the table was never checked on the DNA. TRBV21-1 is a known pseudogene. This CDR3 is 14 amino acids long. CDR3 DNA: TGTGCCAGCAGCACCTCGGGACAGCTCCATGGCTACACCTTC. Amino acid sequence: CASSTSGQLHGYTF.

This clone has a single count. The V and J genes are TRBV10-1 and TRBJ2-3, with D unclear. Trimming left V 5 bases short and J 0 bases short, with 6 bases between. Germline V gives CDR1 WNHNN, CDR2 SYGVQD (reference sequence). CDR3 length equals 13 residues. CDR3 DNA sequence: TGCGCCAGCAGTTATGCGAGCACAGATACGCAGTATTTT. Amino acid sequence: CASSYASTDTQYF.

V and J are TRBV6-5 and TRBJ2-1; 9 bases are shared with TRBD1. From germline, CDR1 is MNHEY and CDR2 SVGAGI. J gave up 7 bases and V 6 bases, and 7 bases lay outside the gene matches. This CDR3 region has 14 residues. As DNA, the CDR3 is TGTGCCAGCAGAAGGACAGGGGATCAAAATGAGCAGTTCTTC. Its translation is CASRRTGDQNEQFF.

The genes are TRBV4-1 and TRBJ1-2; possibly TRBD1 for D (6 bases). The CDR3 has 15 residues. V lost 1 base and J lost 4, with 13 bases in between. Per the germline V gene, CDR1 is MGHRA and CDR2 is YSYEKL. The CDR3 nucleotides are TGCGCCAGCAGCCAAGGGACAGCGTATACCTATGGCTACACCTTC. This sequence encodes CASSQGTAYTYGYTF.

The V and J genes are TRBV18 and TRBJ1-1; 8 bases match TRBD1. Germline CDR1 KGHSH, CDR2 LQKENI. V trimming: 3 bases; J trimming: 1 base; junction bases outside the gene matches: 13. The CDR3 contains 18 residues. CDR3 region: CASSPLPPGGAGNTEAFF. Here the CDR3 DNA reads TGTGCCAGCTCACCTCTACCCCCAGGGGGCGCAGGGAACACTGAAGCTTTCTTT. The variable domain in full, with the rest retrieved from reference TRBV18 and TRBJ1-1, is NAGVMQNPRHLVRRRGQEARLRCSPMKGHSHVYWYRQLPEEGLKFMVYLQKENIIDESGMPKERFSAEFPKEGPSILRIQQVVRGDSAAYFCASSPLPPGGAGNTEAFFGQGTRLTVV.

The chain employs TRBV18 and TRBJ1-5; D is unclear. V dropped 2 bases and J dropped 4 bases, with 9 bases sitting between them. The CDR3 extends over 14 amino acids. From germline, CDR1 is KGHSH and CDR2 LQKENI. The CDR3 DNA sequence: TGTGCCAGCTCACCATCTTCCGGGAATCAGCCCCAGCATTTT. Translation: CASSPSSGNQPQHF. Supplemented by reference TRBV18 and TRBJ1-5, the full variable domain reads NAGVMQNPRHLVRRRGQEARLRCSPMKGHSHVYWYRQLPEEGLKFMVYLQKENIIDESGMPKERFSAEFPKEGPSILRIQQVVRGDSAAYFCASSPSSGNQPQHFGDGTRLSIL.

The rearrangement joins TRBV3-1 (or the pseudogene TRBV3-2) to TRBJ1-2, with D perhaps matching TRBD1 (5 bases). From germline, CDR1 is LGHDT and CDR2 YNNKEL (reference sequence). V lost 2 bases to trimming and J lost 4 bases, with 20 bases between them. This CDR3 is built from 17 residues. The CDR3 DNA follows: TGTGCCAGCAGCCAATTCTCTCTAGTCCGGACAAGCTATGGCTACACCTTC. This sequence encodes CASSQFSLVRTSYGYTF.

The V and J genes are TRBV7-9 and TRBJ1-3; D is possibly TRBD1 (6 bases). The CDR3 runs 15 residues. Trimming cost V 2 bases and J 7 bases, with 15 bases left between them. Germline lookup yields CDR1 SEHNR and CDR2 FQNEAQ (reference sequence). The DNA of the CDR3 is TGTGCCAGCAGCTTACCAGGGGAATGGGTCAACACCATATATTTT. Translated: CASSLPGEWVNTIYF.